This T cell receptor (beta chain) was retrieved from a study of blood T cells in healthy people across ages. Study-wide results and limits: Naive T cell percentage strongly correlated with TCR beta diversity. Older age coincided with a roughly linear decline in TCR beta diversity per million T cells.

Through a sample-barcoded 5' primer and a J-beta primer mix, a second PCR was run for roughly 6 to 11 cycles. MiXCR, run by TCRdb on the 5' RACE reads, gives a single entry per CDR3 protein. The sample lists more than 900,000 distinct CDR3 sequences; roughly 24% were seen once. Points on this clonotype: Its matching antigen is unknown.

Isolation recovered at least 6 million PBMCs from every sample. This CDR3 region has 10 residues. V was shortened by 4 bases and J by 10 bases, with 5 bases between the two germline ends. Germline CDR1 and CDR2: PRHDT and FYEKMQ (reference sequence). In addition, the sample was reused for a study of T cells of mothers and their children. That work contributes: Samples were provided by three healthy Caucasian mothers and their six children.

This clonotype was sampled from a girl aged 2 to 10 in good health. Specimen: blood. The V and J genes are TRBV13 and TRBJ2-1, with D unclear. The CDR3 reads CASSSKEQFF. CDR3 DNA sequence: TGTGCCAGCAGCTCGAAAGAGCAGTTCTTC.